This is a list of T cell receptor beta chains from one sample in a study of blood T cell repertoires in COVID-19. Using immunoSEQ multiplex PCR, the repertoire was profiled, and TCRdb retains in-frame clones only, with some absent. The sample carries around 250,000 clones, approximately 85% recorded once. Sample: PBMCs or T cells enriched from blood (not recorded which). These receptors came from a woman aged 45 to 65 with acute COVID-19. Each CDR3 is given with its conserved first and last residue. The D gene is left open where the match is weak. A clone size is listed for some rows: how often the clone was seen (once, few, many), or a class if it is expanded.

clone size: NA
D gene: NA
V gene: TRBV30
J gene: TRBJ1-4
CDR3 protein: CAWSVPRVDEKLFF
CDR3 DNA: TGTGCCTGGAGTGTACCCAGGGTTGATGAAAAACTGTTTTTT

clone size: NA
D gene: TRBD1
V gene: TRBV5-1
J gene: TRBJ1-1
CDR3 protein: CASSQGQGGTEAFF
CDR3 DNA: TGCGCCAGCAGCCAGGGACAGGGGGGCACTGAAGCTTTCTTT

clone size: NA
D gene: NA
V gene: TRBV6-1
J gene: TRBJ1-2
CDR3 protein: CASSEWQDPNYGYTF
CDR3 DNA: TGTGCCAGCAGTGAATGGCAGGATCCTAACTATGGCTACACCTTC

clone size: NA
D gene: NA
V gene: TRBV2
J gene: TRBJ2-3
CDR3 protein: CASSRALVGDTQYF
CDR3 DNA: TGTGCCAGCAGCAGGGCCCTTGTCGGGGATACGCAGTATTTT

clone size: few
D gene: NA
V gene: TRBV23-1
J gene: TRBJ1-2
CDR3 protein: CASSRPRGGTNYGYTF
CDR3 DNA: TGCGCCAGCAGTCGCCCCCGCGGGGGGACTAACTATGGCTACACCTTC

clone size: NA
D gene: TRBD1
V gene: TRBV2
J gene: TRBJ1-6
CDR3 protein: CASSDKTGVISPLHF
CDR3 DNA: TGTGCCAGCAGTGATAAGACAGGGGTAATTTCACCCCTCCACTTT

clone size: NA
D gene: TRBD1
V gene: TRBV6-6
J gene: TRBJ2-5
CDR3 protein: CASSTGGGETQYF
CDR3 DNA: TGTGCCAGCAGCACAGGGGGAGGAGAGACCCAGTACTTC

clone size: NA
D gene: TRBD2
V gene: TRBV13
J gene: TRBJ2-5
CDR3 protein: CASSSGLAGPQETQYF
CDR3 DNA: TGTGCCAGCAGCAGTGGGCTAGCGGGGCCTCAAGAGACCCAGTACTTC

clone size: NA
D gene: TRBD1
V gene: TRBV11-3
J gene: TRBJ2-1
CDR3 protein: CASSPTPGGQGIGNEQFF
CDR3 DNA: TGTGCCAGCAGCCCAACCCCAGGGGGACAGGGTATTGGCAATGAGCAGTTCTTC

clone size: few
D gene: TRBD1
V gene: TRBV5-5
J gene: TRBJ1-4
CDR3 protein: CASSLGTGGEKLFF
CDR3 DNA: TGTGCCAGCAGCTTGGGGACAGGGGGTGAAAAACTGTTTTTT

clone size: few
D gene: TRBD1
V gene: TRBV5-6
J gene: TRBJ1-5
CDR3 protein: CASSLGQGAQPQHF
CDR3 DNA: TGTGCCAGCAGCTTGGGACAGGGCGCTCAGCCCCAGCATTTT

clone size: NA
D gene: TRBD1
V gene: TRBV7-9
J gene: TRBJ1-1
CDR3 protein: CASTHEGAGRSTEAFF
CDR3 DNA: TGTGCCAGCACCCACGAGGGGGCGGGCAGGTCCACTGAAGCTTTCTTT

clone size: NA
D gene: NA
V gene: TRBV5-4
J gene: TRBJ1-2
CDR3 protein: CASSRGAEYGYTF
CDR3 DNA: TGTGCCAGCAGTCGGGGGGCGGAGTATGGCTACACCTTC

clone size: NA
D gene: NA
V gene: TRBV21-1
J gene: TRBJ2-1
CDR3 protein: CASSKGDRGRNEQFF
CDR3 DNA: TGTGCCAGCAGCAAAGGAGACAGGGGGCGAAATGAGCAGTTCTTC

clone size: once
D gene: TRBD1
V gene: TRBV7-2
J gene: TRBJ2-5
CDR3 protein: CASSSRRQGWQETQYF
CDR3 DNA: TGTGCCAGCAGCTCGCGACGACAGGGGTGGCAAGAGACCCAGTACTTC

clone size: NA
D gene: NA
V gene: TRBV10-3
J gene: TRBJ2-1
CDR3 protein: CATQGGDSYNEQFF
CDR3 DNA: TGTGCCACCCAGGGTGGAGACTCCTACAATGAGCAGTTCTTC

clone size: NA
D gene: TRBD1
V gene: TRBV6-2/TRBV6-3
J gene: TRBJ2-2
CDR3 protein: CASSYLRTGAGGELFF
CDR3 DNA: TGTGCCAGCAGTTACTTGCGGACAGGGGCTGGCGGGGAGCTGTTTTTT

clone size: few
D gene: NA
V gene: TRBV25-1
J gene: TRBJ2-7
CDR3 protein: CASRSFYEQYF
CDR3 DNA: TGTGCCAGCAGGAGTTTCTACGAGCAGTACTTC

clone size: NA
D gene: TRBD1
V gene: TRBV5-1
J gene: TRBJ1-1
CDR3 protein: CASSVSGTGNEAFF
CDR3 DNA: TGCGCCAGCAGCGTATCCGGGACAGGCAACGAAGCTTTCTTT

clone size: few
D gene: NA
V gene: TRBV3-1/TRBV3-2
J gene: TRBJ1-6
CDR3 protein: CASSAESPADSPLHF
CDR3 DNA: TGTGCCAGCAGCGCGGAGTCTCCGGCTGATTCACCCCTCCACTTT

clone size: NA
D gene: NA
V gene: TRBV11-2
J gene: TRBJ2-7
CDR3 protein: CASSLGTGEQYF
CDR3 DNA: TGTGCCAGCAGCTTAGGTACCGGCGAGCAGTACTTC

clone size: NA
D gene: NA
V gene: TRBV19
J gene: TRBJ1-5
CDR3 protein: CASCSRVGQPQHF
CDR3 DNA: TGTGCCAGTTGCTCCAGGGTCGGGCAGCCCCAGCATTTT

clone size: NA
D gene: TRBD1
V gene: TRBV14
J gene: TRBJ2-3
CDR3 protein: CASSQGMGWTGDTDTQYF
CDR3 DNA: TGTGCCAGCAGCCAAGGGATGGGATGGACAGGGGATACAGATACGCAGTATTTT

clone size: NA
D gene: NA
V gene: TRBV7-2
J gene: TRBJ2-3
CDR3 protein: CASSLHSGGSTDTQYF
CDR3 DNA: TGTGCCAGCAGCCTCCACTCAGGAGGGAGCACAGATACGCAGTATTTT

clone size: NA
D gene: NA
V gene: TRBV30
J gene: TRBJ2-3
CDR3 protein: CAWSDTGSGTDTQYF
CDR3 DNA: TGTGCCTGGAGCGATACAGGGTCTGGCACAGATACGCAGTATTTT

clone size: few
D gene: TRBD1
V gene: TRBV11-2
J gene: TRBJ1-6
CDR3 protein: CASSLVRDRGYGSPLHF
CDR3 DNA: TGTGCCAGCAGCTTAGTCCGGGACAGGGGTTATGGGTCACCCCTCCACTTT

clone size: few
D gene: NA
V gene: TRBV6-5
J gene: TRBJ1-6
CDR3 protein: CASSTPTGINSPLHF
CDR3 DNA: TGTGCCAGCAGTACCCCGACAGGCATTAATTCACCCCTCCACTTT

clone size: NA
D gene: TRBD1
V gene: TRBV3-1/TRBV3-2
J gene: TRBJ1-6
CDR3 protein: CASSPEQGAGSPLHF
CDR3 DNA: TGTGCCAGCAGCCCTGAACAGGGGGCAGGATCACCCCTCCACTTT

clone size: NA
D gene: NA
V gene: TRBV19
J gene: TRBJ1-2
CDR3 protein: CASSYRDGYTF
CDR3 DNA: TGTGCCAGTAGTTACAGAGATGGCTACACCTTC

clone size: NA
D gene: TRBD1
V gene: TRBV5-6
J gene: TRBJ1-2
CDR3 protein: CASSPTDRGFNYGYTF
CDR3 DNA: TGTGCCAGCAGCCCCACGGACAGGGGGTTTAACTATGGCTACACCTTC

clone size: NA
D gene: TRBD2
V gene: TRBV9
J gene: TRBJ2-7
CDR3 protein: CASSVGAGGSYEQYF
CDR3 DNA: TGTGCCAGCAGCGTAGGGGCGGGGGGCTCCTACGAGCAGTACTTC

clone size: NA
D gene: NA
V gene: TRBV10-3
J gene: TRBJ1-5
CDR3 protein: CATRRVGEMQPQHF
CDR3 DNA: TGTGCCACGCGTCGTGTAGGGGAAATGCAGCCCCAGCATTTT

clone size: NA
D gene: TRBD1
V gene: TRBV19
J gene: TRBJ2-7
CDR3 protein: CASSTGGSYEQYF
CDR3 DNA: TGTGCCAGTAGTACAGGGGGTAGTTACGAGCAGTACTTC

clone size: NA
D gene: TRBD2
V gene: TRBV3-1/TRBV3-2
J gene: TRBJ2-3
CDR3 protein: CASSPPGGGQGTQYF
CDR3 DNA: TGTGCCAGCAGCCCCCCGGGCGGGGGGCAAGGTACGCAGTATTTT